This TCR beta chain was identified in a study of glioma-infiltrating T cells. This clonotype was counted many times. Its antigen is not identified. There are 16 residues in the CDR3. V was pared by 2 bases and J by 3 bases, with 17 bases between. The germline V gene has CDR1 MNHNS and CDR2 SASEGT. General study results and limits: Above-expected tissue-blood divergence occurred in all gliomas, most in low-grade ones. Tissue and blood shared very few CDR3 sequences.

Using RNA template, CDR3s of TCR alpha and beta were amplified with iRepertoire arm-PCR. For one-step reverse transcription and amplification, 100-400 ng of tissue mRNA or PBMC total RNA was used. TCRdb recomputed calls from the multiplex PCR reads with MiXCR, one row per CDR3 protein. This sample has under 200,000 distinct CDR3 sequences, with about 32% found just once. The chain carries TRBV6-1 and TRBJ2-7; D is perhaps TRBD2 (6 bases). This sequence originates from a human donor with low-grade glioma or glioblastoma, undergoing nonglioma brain surgery, or in good health (not recorded which). The sequenced material came from glioma tissue, nonneoplastic brain tissue, or PBMCs (not recorded which). The CDR3 loop reads CASSELPTRLSYEQYF. CDR3 DNA: TGTGCCAGCAGTGAACTTCCGACTAGATTAAGCTACGAGCAGTACTTC.